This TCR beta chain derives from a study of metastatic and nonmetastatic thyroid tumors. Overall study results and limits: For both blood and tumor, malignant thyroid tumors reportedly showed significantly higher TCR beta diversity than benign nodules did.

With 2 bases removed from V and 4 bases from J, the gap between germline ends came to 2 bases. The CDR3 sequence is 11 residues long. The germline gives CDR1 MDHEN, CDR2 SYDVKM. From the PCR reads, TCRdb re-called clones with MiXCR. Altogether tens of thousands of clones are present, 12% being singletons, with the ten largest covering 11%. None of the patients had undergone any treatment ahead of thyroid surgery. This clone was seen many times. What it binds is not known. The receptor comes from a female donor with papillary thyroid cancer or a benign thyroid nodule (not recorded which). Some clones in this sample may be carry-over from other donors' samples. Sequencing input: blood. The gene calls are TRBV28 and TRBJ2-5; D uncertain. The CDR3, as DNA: TGTGCCAGCAGTTTAGCAGAGACCCAGTACTTC. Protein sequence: CASSLAETQYF.